This T cell receptor beta chain is drawn from a study of OX40 agonist ivuxolimab in advanced cancers. Overall study results and limits: Expanded clones tended on average to be more numerous among CD8+ T cells than CD4+.

Clones were read by immunoSEQ multiplex PCR, and TCRdb kept only the in-frame ones, dropping some. This table has 15,000 to 20,000 clones, 70% to 90% appearing once. Germline V gives CDR1 SGHRS, CDR2 YFSETQ. Trimming cost V 0 bases and J 4 bases, with 7 bases left between them. The CDR3 is made up of 14 amino acids. A note on this clone: Its target is unknown.

This chain joins TRBV5-1 and TRBJ2-2; D is perhaps TRBD2 (5 bases). Sequencing was performed on CD4+ or CD8+ T cells sorted from blood, taken in a trial of the OX40 agonist ivuxolimab. This receptor was obtained from an adult with an advanced solid tumor such as melanoma, head and neck, liver or kidney cancer. This chain's CDR3 is CASSLGEFTGELFF. The CDR3 DNA reads as TGCGCCAGCAGCTTGGGGGAGTTCACCGGGGAGCTGTTTTTT.